Shown below are 17 T cell receptor beta chains from a single sample sequenced in a study of blood T cell repertoires in COVID-19. Sequenced by immunoSEQ multiplex PCR; TCRdb stores in-frame clones only, minus some. Among 200,000 to 250,000 clones, roughly 80% were seen once, and the ten largest hold around 7.7%. The sequencing sample was made of peripheral blood. These TCRs come from a woman in her sixties or seventies with acute or convalescent COVID-19.

This clone was found a few times. V is TRBV9 and J is TRBJ2-3; the D gene is possibly TRBD2 (6 bases). V was shortened by 0 bases and J by 0 bases, with 17 bases between the two germline ends. Per germline, CDR1 SGDLS and CDR2 YYNGEE. The CDR3 spans 18 residues. CDR3 sequence reads: CASSVAWLAGLSTDTQYF. The CDR3 region has the DNA TGTGCCAGCAGCGTAGCCTGGCTGGCGGGGCTTAGCACAGATACGCAGTATTTT.

The chain recombines TRBV7-9 with TRBJ2-3, with 9 nucleotides matching TRBD1. The CDR3 has 15 amino acids. Germline assignment: CDR1 SEHNR and CDR2 FQNEAQ (reference sequence). J gave up 4 bases and V 4 bases, and 6 bases lay outside the gene matches. The CDR3 DNA is TGTGCCAGCAGCTCACGAAGACAGGGGGCAGATACGCAGTATTTT. It specifies CASSSRRQGADTQYF.

The J gene is TRBJ2-1, the V gene TRBV11-2, with D perhaps TRBD1 (6 bases). V was cut by 2 bases and J by 0 bases, with 14 bases left in between. The CDR3 sequence is 17 residues long. The V gene's germline CDR1 is SGHAT and CDR2 FQNNGV. CDR3 in amino acids: CASSLRGQLSSYNEQFF. The CDR3 DNA sequence: TGTGCCAGCAGCTTACGTGGACAGTTGAGCTCCTACAATGAGCAGTTCTTC.

This clone was seen only once. Other DNA sequences within the sample encode an identical CDR3. The CDR3 coding sequence is TGTGCCATCAGTGAGACAGGGAGCTCTGGAAACACCATATATTTT. As protein: CAISETGSSGNTIYF. The chain combines TRBV10-3 with TRBJ1-3, with D maybe TRBD1 (6 bases). Germline assignment: CDR1 ENHRY and CDR2 SYGVKD. The CDR3 runs to 15 residues. Trimming removed 2 bases from V and 0 bases from J, with 8 bases in between.

This chain uses TRBV7-9 with TRBJ2-3; weak D call: TRBD1 (6 bases). V lost 1 base and J 6 bases, leaving 14 bases between the germline ends. There are 15 residues in the CDR3. In germline, CDR1 is SEHNR, CDR2 FQNEAQ (reference sequence). The CDR3 region is CASSLGMGATDTQYF. In nucleotides, the CDR3 is TGTGCCAGCAGCTTAGGGATGGGGGCCACGGATACGCAGTATTTT.

In the case of this clone: One junction end disagrees with the germline gene, perhaps due to a read error. The gene calls are TRBV5-1 and TRBJ2-1; D gene unclear. Per germline, CDR1 SGHRS and CDR2 YFSETQ. This CDR3 contains 15 residues. The CDR3 spells CASNLVSEAYNEQFF. In DNA form, the CDR3 reads TGCGCCAGCAACTTGGTAAGCGAAGCCTACAATGAGCAGTTCTTC.

This sequence joins TRBV5-4 and TRBJ2-3; TRBD2 matches at 9 bases. CDR1 is SGHNT, CDR2 YYREEE, per germline (reference sequence). The V gene end was trimmed by 2 bases and the J gene end by 5 bases; junction bases not matched to a gene: 9. The CDR3 sequence is 16 residues long. In nucleotides, the CDR3 is TGTGCCAGCAGCTTAAATGCGGGGGGGCCGGGAGATACGCAGTATTTT. Translated: CASSLNAGGPGDTQYF.

This sequence joins TRBV6-2 or TRBV6-3 and TRBJ2-4; 11 nucleotides align to TRBD2. Germline assignment: CDR1 MNHEY and CDR2 SVGEGT. The CDR3 length is 13 residues. Trimming took 6 bases from V and 9 from J; bases not matched to a gene: 4. The CDR3 loop is CASSASGGTIQYF. CDR3 bases: TGTGCCAGCAGCGCTAGCGGGGGGACCATTCAGTACTTC.

The sample holds one count of this clone. The chain is built from TRBV24-1 and TRBJ1-6; 7 bases map to TRBD1. The CDR3 sequence is 14 residues long. The V gene end was trimmed by 7 bases and the J gene end by 7 bases; junction bases not matched to a gene: 6. Germline V gene sequence: CDR1 KGHDR, CDR2 SFDVKD. The CDR3 sequence: CATSSGTENSPLHF. CDR3 nucleotides: TGTGCCACCAGCTCCGGGACAGAAAATTCACCCCTCCACTTT.

The genes are TRBV19 and TRBJ2-1; 9 bases are shared with TRBD2. V gave up 5 bases and J gave up 6 bases; unmatched junction bases: 11. This CDR3 contains 16 residues. Germline CDR1 LNHDA, CDR2 SQIVND (reference sequence). This CDR3 is CASSVTPSGTRNEQFF. The CDR3 DNA follows: TGTGCCAGTAGTGTCACCCCTAGCGGGACCCGCAATGAGCAGTTCTTC.

The chain couples TRBV5-1 to TRBJ2-5; TRBD1 is a possible D gene (6 bases). Between the trimmed V and J ends, which lost 3 bases and 1 base, there was a span of 13 bases. The CDR3 consists of 15 residues. Germline V CDR1 and CDR2: SGHRS, YFSETQ. As DNA, the CDR3 is TGCGCCAGCAGCTGGGAAGGACAGCGCCAAGAGACCCAGTACTTC. Protein sequence: CASSWEGQRQETQYF.

This chain links TRBV3-1 (or the pseudogene TRBV3-2) with TRBJ2-7; perhaps TRBD1 as D (6 bases). The CDR3 is 15 amino acids. The germline CDR1 and CDR2 sequences are LGHDT and YNNKEL (reference sequence). The ends were cut back, 1 base at V and 2 bases at J, with 12 bases in the middle. CDR3 in amino acids: CASSQGRGGPYEQYF. In nucleotides, the CDR3 is TGTGCCAGCAGCCAAGGACGTGGGGGCCCCTACGAGCAGTACTTC.

Comments on this clone: A much larger clone lies a single base off, so this may be a read error. The same CDR3 arises from other DNA sequences in this sample as well. The chain has TRBV7-2 and TRBJ2-7, with D uncertain. Germline CDR1 is SGHTA and CDR2 is FQGNSA. Trimming removed 2 bases at V and 4 bases at J, with 3 bases between. The CDR3 length is 11 residues. This CDR3 is CASSLLYEQYF. CDR3 sequence (DNA): TGTGCCAGCAGCTTACTGTACGAGCAGTACTTC.

This chain uses TRBV9 with TRBJ2-7; 7 bases are a match to TRBD1. The V and J ends lost 4 bases and 6 bases, in that order; junction bases with no gene match: 10. This CDR3 spans 14 amino acids. Germline V gene sequence: CDR1 SGDLS, CDR2 YYNGEE. The CDR3 sequence: CASSLEGQNSEQYF. The CDR3 coding sequence is TGTGCCAGCAGCCTAGAGGGACAGAACAGCGAGCAGTACTTC.

The V and J genes are TRBV10-3 and TRBJ2-1, with 10 bases fitting TRBD2. The CDR3 length is 12 residues. Germline-derived CDR1 and CDR2 are ENHRY and SYGVKD. V was clipped by 10 bases and J by 9 bases; unmatched bases: 6. The DNA for the CDR3 is TGTGCCACGGGACTAGCGATGGGTGAGCAGTTCTTC. Translation: CATGLAMGEQFF.

The genes are TRBV5-1 and TRBJ2-7, with D perhaps TRBD2 (6 bases). With 2 bases removed from V and 2 bases from J, the gap between germline ends came to 17 bases. The CDR3 totals 16 residues. From germline, CDR1 is SGHRS and CDR2 YFSETQ. The CDR3 sequence: CASSLSPGSGTYEQYF. DNA for the CDR3: TGCGCCAGCAGCTTATCCCCGGGTAGCGGTACCTACGAGCAGTACTTC.

This chain uses TRBV19 with TRBJ2-3; D gene uncertain. With 1 base removed from V and 0 bases from J, the gap between germline ends came to 8 bases. The CDR3 sequence is 15 residues long. Germline loops: CDR1 LNHDA, CDR2 SQIVND (reference sequence). The CDR3 sequence is CASSIALPSTDTQYF. DNA of the CDR3: TGTGCCAGTAGTATAGCCCTCCCTAGCACAGATACGCAGTATTTT.